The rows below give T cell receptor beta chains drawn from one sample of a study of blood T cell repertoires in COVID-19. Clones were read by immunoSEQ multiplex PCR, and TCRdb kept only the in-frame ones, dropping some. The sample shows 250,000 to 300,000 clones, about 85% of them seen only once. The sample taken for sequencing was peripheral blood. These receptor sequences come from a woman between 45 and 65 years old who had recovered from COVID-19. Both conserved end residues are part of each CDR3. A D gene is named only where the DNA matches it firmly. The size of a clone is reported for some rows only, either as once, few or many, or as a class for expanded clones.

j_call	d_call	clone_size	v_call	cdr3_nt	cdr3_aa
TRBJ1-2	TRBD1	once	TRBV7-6	TGTGCCAGCAGCTCTAAGGACAGGGAACCCTATGGCTACACCTTC	CASSSKDREPYGYTF
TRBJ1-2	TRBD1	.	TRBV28	TGTGCCAGCAGTCCAACCCCCCGGACAGGGGAAGGCTACACCTTC	CASSPTPRTGEGYTF
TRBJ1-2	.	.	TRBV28	TGTGCCAGCAGTTCCGGAGTTGCCGACACCTTC	CASSSGVADTF
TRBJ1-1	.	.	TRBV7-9	TGTGCCAGCAGCGATCCGGGGTTGAAGGCTTTCTTT	CASSDPGLKAFF
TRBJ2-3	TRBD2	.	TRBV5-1	TGCGCCAGCAGGAGGGAGCGGGGATCTAGCACAGATACGCAGTATTTT	CASRRERGSSTDTQYF
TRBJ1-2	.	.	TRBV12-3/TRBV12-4	TGTGCCAGCAGTTTATCGGGGTCCCATGGCTACACCTTC	CASSLSGSHGYTF
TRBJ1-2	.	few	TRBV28	TGTGCCAGCAGTTTATCAGGACGGACTTGCTATGGCTACACCTTC	CASSLSGRTCYGYTF
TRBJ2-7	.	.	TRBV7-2	TGTGCCAGCAGCCCCTCTGTTACCTACGAGCAGTACTTC	CASSPSVTYEQYF
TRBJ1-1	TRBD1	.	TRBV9	TGTGCCAGCAGCGTAAAGGGACAGGGTAACACTGAAGCTTTCTTT	CASSVKGQGNTEAFF
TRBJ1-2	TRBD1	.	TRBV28	TGTGCCAGCGGTCCTGCGACAGGGGGATCATCGAGATATGGCTACACCTTC	CASGPATGGSSRYGYTF
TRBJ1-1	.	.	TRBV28	TGTGCCAGCAGCCAATGGGGGGGCTCCTCGAACACTGAAGCTTTCTTT	CASSQWGGSSNTEAFF
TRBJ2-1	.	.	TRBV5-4	TGTGCCAGCAGCTTTTATTTATCGGGACTCAATGAGCAGTTCTTC	CASSFYLSGLNEQFF
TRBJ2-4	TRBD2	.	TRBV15	TGTGCCACCAGCAGGAGGGGGGGAGCGGGAGGGCCCCAAAACATTCAGTACTTC	CATSRRGGAGGPQNIQYF
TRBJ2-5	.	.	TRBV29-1	TGCAGCGTCAATCGGGAGACCCAGTACTTC	CSVNRETQYF
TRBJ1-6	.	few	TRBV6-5	TGTGCCAGCAGTTACTTTAGGACAGAGAATTCACCCCTCCACTTT	CASSYFRTENSPLHF
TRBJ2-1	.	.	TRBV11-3	TGTGCCAGCAGCCGAGGGTGGACGGAGCAGTTCTTC	CASSRGWTEQFF
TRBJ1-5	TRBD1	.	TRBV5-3	TGTGCCAGAAGCTTGCGGCGAGGGACAGTTTTGCGGGATCAGCCCCAGCATTTT	CARSLRRGTVLRDQPQHF
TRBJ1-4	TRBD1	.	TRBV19	TGTGCCAGTAGCACTATAACAGGGGGCGAAAAACTGTTTTTT	CASSTITGGEKLFF
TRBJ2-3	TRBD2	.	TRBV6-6	TGTGCCAGCATTTTAGGTCGAGCGGGGGTGAAGTATTTT	CASILGRAGVKYF
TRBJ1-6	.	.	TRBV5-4	TGTGCCAGCAGCCCCAGGGGAGGGGGAACCTCACCCCTCCACTTT	CASSPRGGGTSPLHF
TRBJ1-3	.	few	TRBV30	TGTGCCTGGAGTGTTGGGGCCAGGGGAGTAAACACCATATATTTT	CAWSVGARGVNTIYF
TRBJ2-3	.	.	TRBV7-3	TGTGCCAGCAGCGCCCAGGGATTCCCAGATACGCAGTATTTT	CASSAQGFPDTQYF
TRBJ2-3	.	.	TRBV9	TGTGCCAGCAGCGTAGGGGTTAGCGACACAGATACGCAGTATTTT	CASSVGVSDTDTQYF
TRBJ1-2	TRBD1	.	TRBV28	TGTGCCAGCAAACCGGGACAGGGGTATGGCTACACCTTC	CASKPGQGYGYTF
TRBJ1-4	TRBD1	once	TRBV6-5	TGTGCCAGCAGCCGGGACAGGAAGAATGAAAAACTGTTTTTT	CASSRDRKNEKLFF
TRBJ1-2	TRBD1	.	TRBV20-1	TGCAGTGTTAGGACAGGGGTCGGCTACACCTTC	CSVRTGVGYTF
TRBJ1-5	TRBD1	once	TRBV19	TGTGCCAGTAGTATAGGGACAGGGTATCAGCCCCAGCATTTT	CASSIGTGYQPQHF
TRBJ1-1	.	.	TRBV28	TGTGCCAGCAGACCACCTCAGTGGAACACTGAAGCTTTCTTT	CASRPPQWNTEAFF
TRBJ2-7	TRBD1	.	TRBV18	TGTGCCAGCTCACCGGCGGGACAGGGCTACGAGCAGTACTTC	CASSPAGQGYEQYF
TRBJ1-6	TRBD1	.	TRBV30	TGTGCCTGGATGGGACAGGGAAATTCACCCCTCCACTTT	CAWMGQGNSPLHF
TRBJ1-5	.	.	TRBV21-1	TGTGCCAGCCCCTATACGGGACAGGGGGGACACAATCAGCCCCAGCATTTT	CASPYTGQGGHNQPQHF
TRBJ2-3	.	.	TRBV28	TGTGCCAGCAGTTTATATCCCGGTAGCACAGATACGCAGTATTTT	CASSLYPGSTDTQYF
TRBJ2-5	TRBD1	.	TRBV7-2	TGTGCCAGCAGCTCCGGGACAGGGGAGACCCAGTACTTC	CASSSGTGETQYF
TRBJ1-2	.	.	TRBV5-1	TGCGCCAGCAGCTTAAAGTTTGCGGACATTCACGGGGGCTACACCTTC	CASSLKFADIHGGYTF
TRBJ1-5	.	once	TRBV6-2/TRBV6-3	TGTGCCAGCAGTTACTTGTGGGGCTATTATAGCAATCAGCCCCAGCATTTT	CASSYLWGYYSNQPQHF
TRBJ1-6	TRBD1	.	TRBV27	TGTGCCAGCACCGTCGACAGGGGGAATTCACCCCTCCACTTT	CASTVDRGNSPLHF
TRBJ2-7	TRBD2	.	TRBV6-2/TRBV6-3	TGTGCCAGCAGTTACTCGGGCCCGGGAGGTTCATCCTACGAGCAGTACTTC	CASSYSGPGGSSYEQYF
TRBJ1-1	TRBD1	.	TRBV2	TGTGCCACCATCCTGGGACAGGGGGCTTTCACTGAAGCTTTCTTT	CATILGQGAFTEAFF
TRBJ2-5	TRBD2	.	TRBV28	TGTGCCAGCAGTTTGCGACTAGCGGGCCAAGAGACCCAGTACTTC	CASSLRLAGQETQYF
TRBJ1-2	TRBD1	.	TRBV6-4	TGTGCCAGCAGTGCACAAATAGGACAGGGTCCCTATGGCTACACTTTC	CASSAQIGQGPYGYTF
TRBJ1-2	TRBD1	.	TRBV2	TGTGCCAGCAGTGAAGTAGGACAGGGGGGTGCCACCTTC	CASSEVGQGGATF
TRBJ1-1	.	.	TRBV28	TGTGCCAGCCGGGAGAACACTGAAGCTTTCTTT	CASRENTEAFF
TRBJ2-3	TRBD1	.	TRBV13	TGTGCCAGCAGCAGGACAGGGGATTTGGATACGCAGTATTTT	CASSRTGDLDTQYF
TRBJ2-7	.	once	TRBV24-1	TGTGCCACCAGTGAACGGGGCTACGAGCAGTACTTC	CATSERGYEQYF
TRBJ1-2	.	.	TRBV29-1	TGCAGCGCCGGGGTTGGGCATGGCTACACCTTC	CSAGVGHGYTF
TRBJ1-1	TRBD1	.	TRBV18	TGTGCCAGCTCACCGCGACAGGGGGCCTTGGGCACTGAAGCTTTCTTT	CASSPRQGALGTEAFF
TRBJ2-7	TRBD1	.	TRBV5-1	TGCGCCAGCAGCTTGGCGGGACAGGGGGCGTCCTACGAGCAGTACTTC	CASSLAGQGASYEQYF
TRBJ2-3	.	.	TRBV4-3	TGCGCCAGCAGCCAAGAAGCGAGACAGTCGGATACGCAGTATTTT	CASSQEARQSDTQYF
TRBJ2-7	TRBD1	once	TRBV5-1	TGCGCCAGCAGCCTAGACAGGGGCGAGCAGTACTTC	CASSLDRGEQYF
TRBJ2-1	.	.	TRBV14	TGTGCCAGCAGCCCGACTGGACGGGGTGAGCAGTTCTTC	CASSPTGRGEQFF
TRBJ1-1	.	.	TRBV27	TGTGCCAGCAGTTTACGGGAGATGAGGGCAGGCACTGAAGCTTTCTTT	CASSLREMRAGTEAFF
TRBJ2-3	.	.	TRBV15	TGTGCCACCAGCAGAGATCAGCGGCAATTCACAGATACGCAGTATTTT	CATSRDQRQFTDTQYF
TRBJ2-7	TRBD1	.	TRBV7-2	TGTGCCAGCAGCGACTCGGGGGACAGGGTCTACGAGCAGTACTTC	CASSDSGDRVYEQYF
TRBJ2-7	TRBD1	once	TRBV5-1	TGCGCCAGCAGCGCGGAAGACAGGGCTGGGGGCGACGAGCAGTACTTC	CASSAEDRAGGDEQYF